These 26 T cell receptor beta chains were sequenced from one sample in a study of cytomegalovirus exposure and HLA in healthy donors. PCR employed 60 Vbeta and 13 Jbeta primers. TCRdb's table, derived via immunoSEQ multiplex PCR, lists solely in-frame clones and lacks some. Among some 150,000 clones, less than 80% were seen once, and the ten largest hold 2.1%. Sample: PBMCs. The receptors stem from a man aged 25 to 45 in good health and CMV-seronegative.

V usage is TRBV27 and J usage is TRBJ2-4, with 7 bases lining up with TRBD1. CDR1 MNHEY and CDR2 SMNVEV come from the germline V gene (reference sequence). This CDR3 is built from 11 residues. Trimming removed 3 bases from V and 12 bases from J; junction bases left unmatched: 2. CDR3 residues: CASSFGQDQYF. The DNA of the CDR3 is TGTGCCAGCAGTTTTGGACAGGATCAGTACTTC.

The chain has TRBV5-1 and TRBJ2-5, with D possibly matching TRBD1 (6 bases). With the DNA end fitting TRBJ2-7 better, the J assignment may be wrong. CDR3 length: 12 amino acids. Germline V gene lookup returns CDR1 SGHRS and CDR2 YFSETQ. The CDR3 nucleotides read TGCGCCAGCAGCTCCACAGGGAACGAGCAGTACTTC. Translating it yields CASSSTGNEQYF.

The J gene is TRBJ2-5, the V gene TRBV7-2; 9 positions match TRBD1. The CDR3 contains 14 residues. The ends lost 5 bases at V and 10 bases at J; junction bases unmatched: 11. Looked up from germline, CDR1 is SGHTA and CDR2 is FQGNSA. In DNA form, the CDR3 reads TGTGCCAGCAGCCCCCGGACAGGGGTTGGAGACCAGTACTTC. Encoded protein: CASSPRTGVGDQYF.

V and J are TRBV28 and TRBJ1-2, with D tentatively TRBD1 (5 bases). V dropped 6 bases and J dropped 4 bases, with 15 bases sitting between them. Germline loops: CDR1 MDHEN, CDR2 SYDVKM. This CDR3 has 14 residues. CDR3 sequence (DNA): TGTGCCAGCAGCCGAGTTCAGGGAACCTATGGCTACACCTTC. This encodes CASSRVQGTYGYTF.

J is TRBJ1-5 and V is TRBV28; D might be TRBD1 (5 bases). The V end lost 3 bases, the J end lost 3 bases, and 9 bases lay between the germline ends. CDR1 and CDR2 from the germline V gene are MDHEN and SYDVKM. The CDR3 has 14 amino acids. The CDR3 nucleotides read TGTGCCAGCAGTTTTGCAGGGATCAATCAGCCCCAGCATTTT. It encodes CASSFAGINQPQHF.

The rearrangement links TRBV6-6 to TRBJ2-5; TRBD1 matches 7 bases. Germline V gene lookup returns CDR1 MNHNY and CDR2 SVGAGI (reference sequence). J gave up 2 bases and V 5 bases, and 8 bases lay outside the gene matches. This CDR3 contains 15 residues. CDR3 amino acids: CASSQTGTEQETQYF. As DNA, the CDR3 is TGTGCCAGCAGTCAAACCGGGACAGAACAAGAGACCCAGTACTTC.

The genes are TRBV7-2 and TRBJ2-5, with 7 bases that match TRBD1. Judging by the DNA end, TRBJ2-7 fits better; the J call may be wrong. The CDR3 consists of 14 residues. CDR1 SGHTA and CDR2 FQGNSA come from the germline V gene. The CDR3 spells CASSRTGTDYEQYF. The CDR3 DNA reads as TGTGCCAGCAGCAGAACCGGGACAGACTACGAGCAGTACTTC.

This chain joins TRBV18 and TRBJ1-1; no reliable D call. V gave up 4 bases and J gave up 4 bases, with 10 bases separating them. The length of the CDR3 is 13 residues. Germline assignment: CDR1 KGHSH and CDR2 LQKENI. The CDR3 bases are TGTGCCAGCTCACGGTACAGTGGCACTGAAGCTTTCTTT. This gives the protein CASSRYSGTEAFF.

The chain combines TRBV4-2 with TRBJ1-6; 8 positions match TRBD1. The CDR3 extends over 15 amino acids. Germline CDR1 reads LGHNA; CDR2 reads YNFKEQ. V gave up 2 bases and J gave up 9 bases; unmatched junction bases: 6. For the CDR3, the DNA is TGTGCCAGCAGCCAACTGGCCACAGGGGGTTCACCCCTCCACTTT. This encodes CASSQLATGGSPLHF.

V usage is TRBV15 and J usage is TRBJ1-1, with a possible D match to TRBD1 (6 bases). CDR1 is LNHNV and CDR2 is YYDKDF in the germline V gene (reference sequence). V was clipped by 7 bases and J by 5 bases, with 17 bases between them. This CDR3 region has 14 residues. CDR3 sequence (DNA): TGTGCCACCACCGTTGACAGGCTGAGGACTGAAGCTTTCTTT. Amino acid sequence: CATTVDRLRTEAFF.

The V gene is TRBV9, the J gene TRBJ2-4, with 13 bases that match TRBD2. Germline CDR1 reads SGDLS; CDR2 reads YYNGEE. The CDR3 runs to 16 residues. Trimming cost V 3 bases and J 6 bases; bases outside gene matches: 6. The CDR3 DNA reads TGTGCCAGCAGCGCCACTAGCGGGGGGGTTATAAACATTCAGTACTTC. Encoded protein: CASSATSGGVINIQYF.

The chain carries TRBV12-5 and TRBJ2-5; 10 nucleotides agree with TRBD2. The CDR3 extends over 12 amino acids. The germline CDR1 and CDR2 sequences are LGHNT and FRNRAP. The V gene end was trimmed by 4 bases and the J gene end by 9 bases; junction bases not matched to a gene: 2. The CDR3: CASGSSGGPQYF. CDR3 nucleotides: TGTGCTAGTGGTTCTAGCGGGGGCCCCCAGTACTTC.

The chain is built from TRBV5-1 and TRBJ1-1, with a weak D call TRBD1 (6 bases). The CDR3 consists of 15 residues. The V gene's germline CDR1 is SGHRS and CDR2 YFSETQ. Between the trimmed V and J ends, which lost 1 base and 5 bases, there was a span of 15 bases. The CDR3: CASSLRGQGLTEAFF. The CDR3 DNA reads TGCGCCAGCAGCTTGAGGGGACAAGGGTTGACTGAAGCTTTCTTT.

The chain combines TRBV5-6 with TRBJ2-6; a weak D match, TRBD1 (6 bases). With 2 bases removed from V and 4 bases from J, the gap between germline ends came to 10 bases. CDR1 and CDR2 (germline): SGHDT, YYEEEE. The CDR3 loop spans 15 amino acids. CDR3 nucleotides: TGTGCCAGCAGCTTTGCAGGGGCCGGGGCCAACGTCCTGACTTTC. This gives the protein CASSFAGAGANVLTF.

This sequence joins TRBV18 and TRBJ2-7; the match to TRBD1 covers 9 bases. V lost 2 bases and J lost 6; bases outside the gene matches: 11. This CDR3 spans 16 amino acids. Germline V gene sequence: CDR1 KGHSH, CDR2 LQKENI. CDR3 sequence reads: CASSPSGKGQGFEQYF. CDR3 sequence (DNA): TGTGCCAGCTCACCAAGTGGGAAGGGACAGGGCTTCGAGCAGTACTTC.

This chain connects TRBV28 to TRBJ1-4, with 12 bases identical to TRBD1. Trimming cost V 3 bases and J 15 bases; bases outside gene matches: 8. This CDR3 has 14 residues. Per the germline V gene, CDR1 is MDHEN and CDR2 is SYDVKM. CDR3 in DNA: TGTGCCAGCAGTTTTGCCGGGACAGGGGGCAGGTTGTTTTTT. It codes for CASSFAGTGGRLFF.

The chain is built from TRBV5-1 and TRBJ2-6, with 14 nucleotides matching TRBD2. The CDR3 is made up of 20 amino acids. With 4 bases clipped from V and 0 bases from J, the junction kept 9 bases outside the gene matches. Germline V CDR1 and CDR2: SGHRS, YFSETQ. The CDR3 loop reads CASSTPTSGGAISGANVLTF. The CDR3 DNA reads TGCGCCAGCAGCACCCCGACTAGCGGGGGGGCGATCTCTGGGGCCAACGTCCTGACTTTC.

The chain employs TRBV28 and TRBJ1-2; no clear D. The ends were cut back, 6 bases at V and 6 bases at J, with 17 bases in the middle. Germline CDR1 is MDHEN and CDR2 is SYDVKM. CDR3 size: 14 residues. The CDR3 region is CASSPPSQVNGYTF. The CDR3 DNA reads TGTGCCAGCAGCCCACCGTCCCAGGTGAATGGCTACACCTTC.

This rearrangement joins TRBV9 to TRBJ2-2; the D gene is possibly TRBD2 (5 bases). The CDR3 extends over 18 amino acids. Per the germline V gene, CDR1 is SGDLS and CDR2 is YYNGEE. Trimming removed 0 bases from V and 5 bases from J, with 20 bases in between. CDR3 bases: TGTGCCAGCAGCGTAGGTATTGGGGTCGGGAAGGAGACCGGGGAGCTGTTTTTT. Its translation is CASSVGIGVGKETGELFF. Full variable domain (missing parts from reference TRBV9 and TRBJ2-2): DSGVTQTPKHLITATGQRVTLRCSPRSGDLSVYWYQQSLDQGLQFLIQYYNGEERAKGNILERFSAQQFPDLHSELNLSSLELGDSALYFCASSVGIGVGKETGELFFGEGSRLTVL.

V is TRBV28 and J is TRBJ1-1, with TRBD1 as a possible D gene (6 bases). Germline CDR1 is MDHEN and CDR2 is SYDVKM. CDR3 length: 14 amino acids. V lost 4 bases to trimming and J lost 5 bases, with 14 bases between them. The CDR3 sequence: CASSSPLRGTEAFF. The CDR3 nucleotides are TGTGCCAGCAGTTCACCCCTAAGGGGGACTGAAGCTTTCTTT.

The sample holds one count of this clone. The chain recombines TRBV7-9 with TRBJ2-7, with 7 positions matching TRBD2. Looked up from germline, CDR1 is SEHNR and CDR2 is FQNEAQ (reference sequence). Unmatched junction bases numbered 1, after V lost 4 bases and J lost 4 bases. The CDR3 runs 12 residues. CDR3 DNA sequence: TGTGCCAGCAGCTGGGGAGGGTACGAGCAGTACTTC. Its protein is CASSWGGYEQYF.

In this sample, this clone turned up once. The V and J genes are TRBV7-3 and TRBJ2-7, with TRBD2 as a possible D gene (5 bases). This CDR3 region has 15 residues. Germline V lookup: CDR1 SGHTA, CDR2 FQGTGA. V was shortened by 0 bases and J by 2 bases, with 11 bases between the two germline ends. The CDR3 here is CASSLTSALPYEQYF. CDR3 coding DNA: TGTGCCAGCAGCTTAACTAGCGCGCTCCCCTACGAGCAGTACTTC.

The rearrangement uses TRBV21-1 and TRBJ2-7; no check of the table's D call, TRBD2, against the DNA was made. TRBV21-1 is reported as a pseudogene. The CDR3 has 14 residues. CDR3 sequence (DNA): TGTGCCAGCAGCAAAGCTGGCGGCCGCTACGAGCAGTACTTC. Residues: CASSKAGGRYEQYF.

The chain couples TRBV18 to TRBJ1-4; the D gene is possibly TRBD1 (6 bases). From germline, CDR1 is KGHSH and CDR2 LQKENI. Trimming removed 5 bases at V and 5 bases at J, with 12 bases between. The CDR3 length is 14 residues. The CDR3 region is CASSSGRGNEKLFF. Here the CDR3 DNA reads TGTGCCAGCTCAAGCGGCAGGGGAAATGAAAAACTGTTTTTT.

About this clone itself: The junction and the germline gene differ at one end; a read error may be behind it. The chain uses TRBV5-4 and TRBJ1-1; D is possibly TRBD1 (6 bases). The V gene's germline CDR1 is SGHNT and CDR2 YYREEE (reference sequence). This CDR3 spans 11 amino acids. The CDR3: CASSLVGHPVF. DNA for the CDR3: TGTGCCAGCAGCTTGGTGGGACACCCTGTCTTT.

V gene TRBV29-1 combines with J gene TRBJ2-3, with D unresolved. V lost 8 bases, J lost 6 bases, and 18 bases lay in between. CDR3 length equals 13 residues. The germline CDR1 and CDR2 sequences are SQVTM and ANQGSEA. Written as DNA, the CDR3 is TGCAGCCACGGGTTTCCGGCCGGGGATACGCAGTATTTT. This codes for CSHGFPAGDTQYF.